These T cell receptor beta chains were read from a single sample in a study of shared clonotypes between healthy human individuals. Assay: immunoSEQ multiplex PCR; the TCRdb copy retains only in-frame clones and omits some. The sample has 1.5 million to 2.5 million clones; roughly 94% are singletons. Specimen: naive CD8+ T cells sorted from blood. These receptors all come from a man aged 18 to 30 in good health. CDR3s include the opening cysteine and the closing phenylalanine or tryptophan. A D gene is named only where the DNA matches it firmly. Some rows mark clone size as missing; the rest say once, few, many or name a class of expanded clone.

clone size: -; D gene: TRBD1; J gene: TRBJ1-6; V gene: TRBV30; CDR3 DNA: TGTGCCTGGAGTGGAACAGGGGGAGACTCACCCCTCCACTTT; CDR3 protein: CAWSGTGGDSPLHF
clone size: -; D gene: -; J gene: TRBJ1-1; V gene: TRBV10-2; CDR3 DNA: TGCGCCAGCACCGGGGGGGGTCTGGCTGAAGCTTTCTTT; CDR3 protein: CASTGGGLAEAFF
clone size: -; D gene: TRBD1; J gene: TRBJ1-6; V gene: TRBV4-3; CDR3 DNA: TGCGCCAGCAGCCAAGATCGGGACAGGGGTTCACCCCTCCACTTT; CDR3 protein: CASSQDRDRGSPLHF
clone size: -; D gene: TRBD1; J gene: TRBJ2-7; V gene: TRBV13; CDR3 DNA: TGTGCCAGCAGCTCCGGGACAGGGGGATTCGGCGAGCAGTACTTC; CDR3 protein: CASSSGTGGFGEQYF
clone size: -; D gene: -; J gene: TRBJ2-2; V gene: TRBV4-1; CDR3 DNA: TGCGCCAGCAGCCAAGTGGCGGGACAGCACACCGGGGAGCTGTTTTTT; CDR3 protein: CASSQVAGQHTGELFF
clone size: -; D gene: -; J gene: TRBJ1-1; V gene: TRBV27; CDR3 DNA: TGTGCCAGCAGTTTAAGGGGGACTGAAGCTTTCTTT; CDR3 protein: CASSLRGTEAFF
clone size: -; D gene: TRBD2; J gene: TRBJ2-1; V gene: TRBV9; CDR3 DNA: TGTGCCAGCAGCCCTTGGACTAGCCGCTCCTACAATGAGCAGTTCTTC; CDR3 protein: CASSPWTSRSYNEQFF
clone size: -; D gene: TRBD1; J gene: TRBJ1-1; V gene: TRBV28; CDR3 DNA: TGTGCCAGCAGTTACAGGGGAGGGAGGACTGAAGCTTTCTTT; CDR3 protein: CASSYRGGRTEAFF
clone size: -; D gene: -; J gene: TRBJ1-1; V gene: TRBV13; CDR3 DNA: TGTGCCTCCACCGGCGGCACTGAAGCTTTCTTT; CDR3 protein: CASTGGTEAFF
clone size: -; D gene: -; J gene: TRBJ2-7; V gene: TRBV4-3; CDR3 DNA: TGCGCCAGCCGCAAAGCCTGGGGGGACTACGAGCAGTACTTC; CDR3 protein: CASRKAWGDYEQYF
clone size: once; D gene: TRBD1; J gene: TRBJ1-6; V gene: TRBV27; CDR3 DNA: TGTGCCAGCAGTTTAGCAGGGGGCGCAAACTCACCCCTCCACTTT; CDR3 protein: CASSLAGGANSPLHF
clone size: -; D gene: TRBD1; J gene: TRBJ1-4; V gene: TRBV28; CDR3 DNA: TGTGCCAGCAGCCGGGACAGGGGGACTAATGAAAAACTGTTTTTT; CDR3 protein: CASSRDRGTNEKLFF
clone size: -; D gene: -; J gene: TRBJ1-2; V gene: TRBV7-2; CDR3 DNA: TGTGCCAGCAGCCTGCGGGACGGTACCATCTATGGCTACACCTTC; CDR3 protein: CASSLRDGTIYGYTF
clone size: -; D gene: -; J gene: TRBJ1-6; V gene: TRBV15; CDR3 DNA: TGTGCCACCAGCAGGGCAGGGCTAAATTCACCCCTCCACTTT; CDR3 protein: CATSRAGLNSPLHF
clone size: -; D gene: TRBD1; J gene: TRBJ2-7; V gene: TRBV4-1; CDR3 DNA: TGCGCCAGCAGCCAAAAGGACAGGGTTCGAGAGCAGTACTTC; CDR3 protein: CASSQKDRVREQYF